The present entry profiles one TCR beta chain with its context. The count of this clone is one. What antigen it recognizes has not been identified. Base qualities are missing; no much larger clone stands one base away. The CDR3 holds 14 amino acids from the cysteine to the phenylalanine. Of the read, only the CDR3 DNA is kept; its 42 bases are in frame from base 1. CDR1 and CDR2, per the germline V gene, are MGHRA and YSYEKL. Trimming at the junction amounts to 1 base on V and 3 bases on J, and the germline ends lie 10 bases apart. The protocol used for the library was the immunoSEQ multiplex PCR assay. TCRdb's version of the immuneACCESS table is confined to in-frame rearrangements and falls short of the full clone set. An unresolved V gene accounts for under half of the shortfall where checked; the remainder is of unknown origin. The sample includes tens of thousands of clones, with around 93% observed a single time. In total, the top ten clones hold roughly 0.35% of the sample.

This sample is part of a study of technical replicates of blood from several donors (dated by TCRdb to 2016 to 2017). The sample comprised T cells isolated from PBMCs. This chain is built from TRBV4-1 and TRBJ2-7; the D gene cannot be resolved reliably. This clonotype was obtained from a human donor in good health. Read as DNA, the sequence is TGCGCCAGCAGCCAAGTCCATAGTAGCTACGAGCAGTACTTC. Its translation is CASSQVHSSYEQYF.